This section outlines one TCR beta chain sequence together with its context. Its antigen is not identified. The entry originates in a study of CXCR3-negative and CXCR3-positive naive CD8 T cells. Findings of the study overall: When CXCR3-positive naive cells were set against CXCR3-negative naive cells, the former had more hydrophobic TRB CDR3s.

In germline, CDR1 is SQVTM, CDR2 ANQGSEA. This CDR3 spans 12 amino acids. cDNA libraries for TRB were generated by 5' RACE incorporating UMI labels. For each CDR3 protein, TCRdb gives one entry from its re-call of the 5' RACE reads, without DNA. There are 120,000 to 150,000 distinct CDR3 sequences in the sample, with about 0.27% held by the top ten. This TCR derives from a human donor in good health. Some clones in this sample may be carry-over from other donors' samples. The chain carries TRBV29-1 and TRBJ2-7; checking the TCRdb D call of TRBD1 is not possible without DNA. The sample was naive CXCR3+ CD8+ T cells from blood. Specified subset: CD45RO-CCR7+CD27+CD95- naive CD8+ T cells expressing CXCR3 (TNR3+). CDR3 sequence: CSVIQGMSEQYF.